This T cell receptor (beta chain) was identified during a study of T-cell memory formation after mild COVID-19. Trimming took 7 bases from V and 7 from J; bases not matched to a gene: 3. The CDR3 spans 12 residues. This clonotype was detected a few times. Each CDR3 protein is one row after TCRdb ran MiXCR on the 5' RACE reads. Of around 310,000 distinct CDR3 sequences listed, roughly 20% are singletons. Sequencing was done on a sample of PBMCs or a T cell subset sorted from them (not recorded which). This clonotype was sampled from a man between 18 and 35 years old who had mild COVID-19 (a few samples of this study predate the infection). Cell type and time point are not known. This chain connects TRBV12-3 or TRBV12-4 to TRBJ2-1, with 8 nucleotides matching TRBD1. The CDR3 nucleotides read TGTGCCAGCATACGACAGGGGAATGAGCAGTTCTTC. Its translation is CASIRQGNEQFF.